The 20 T cell receptor beta chains given below trace back to one sample, sequenced in a study of shared clonotypes between healthy human individuals (dated by TCRdb to 2020 to 2021). Receptor libraries were prepared by the immunoSEQ multiplex PCR assay. What TCRdb holds here is the immuneACCESS table cut down to in-frame rearrangements. Part of the clones is not present; checked against another copy, under half of the missing clones reflect an unresolved V gene, and the others are unexplained. The sample data list about 2 million clones, and approximately 95% of these were observed just once. The ten top clones hold 0.1% to 0.15% of the sample. Sequencing used naive CD4+ T cells sorted from blood. Interpreted using the paper, the cell subset or site label stands for: CD45RA+ positively selected. The receptors were sampled from a man aged 18 to 30 in good health.

The V call is TRBV18, the J call TRBJ1-1, with D hard to call. The CDR3 spans 12 residues. With 2 bases removed from V and 6 bases from J, the gap between germline ends came to 7 bases. Germline V gene sequence: CDR1 KGHSH, CDR2 LQKENI. In DNA, the CDR3 is TGTGCCAGCTCACCAGAGACCCCTGAAGCTTTCTTT. Protein product: CASSPETPEAFF.

V and J are TRBV6-1 and TRBJ2-1; TRBD2 might be the D (6 bases). Trimming removed 2 bases at V and 4 bases at J, with 12 bases between. The CDR3 has 15 amino acids. Per germline, CDR1 MNHNS and CDR2 SASEGT. CDR3 protein: CASSEQGLGYNEQFF. The DNA for the CDR3 is TGTGCCAGCAGTGAACAGGGACTCGGATACAATGAGCAGTTCTTC.

The chain employs TRBV7-2 and TRBJ2-7, with 9 bases that match TRBD2. Germline CDR1 SGHTA, CDR2 FQGNSA. V was pared by 5 bases and J by 0 bases, with 5 bases of the junction left unmatched. The CDR3 length is 15 residues. In nucleotides, the CDR3 is TGTGCCAGCAGCCTAACTAGCGGGTACTCCTACGAGCAGTACTTC. Protein sequence: CASSLTSGYSYEQYF. Full variable domain (rest looked up from reference TRBV7-2 and TRBJ2-7): GAGVSQSPSNKVTEKGKDVELRCDPISGHTALYWYRQSLGQGLEFLIYFQGNSAPDKSGLPSDRFSAERTGGSVSTLTIQRTQQEDSAVYLCASSLTSGYSYEQYFGPGTRLTVT.

The rearrangement joins TRBV5-1 to TRBJ2-7; D is undetermined. CDR1 is SGHRS and CDR2 is YFSETQ in the germline V gene. V lost 7 bases, J lost 4 bases, and 9 bases lay in between. The CDR3 contains 11 residues. The CDR3 is CASGNAYEQYF. The CDR3 region has the DNA TGCGCCAGCGGTAACGCTTACGAGCAGTACTTC.

About this clone itself: Other nucleotide sequences from this sample produce the same CDR3. The J gene is TRBJ2-7, the V gene TRBV18; 11 nucleotides match TRBD2. V shed 3 bases, J shed 2 bases, and the junction held 3 bases outside the gene matches. The CDR3 totals 15 residues. Germline-derived CDR1 and CDR2 are KGHSH and LQKENI. CDR3 sequence reads: CASSPGTSGTYEQYF. The DNA for the CDR3 is TGTGCCAGCTCACCCGGGACTAGCGGAACCTACGAGCAGTACTTC.

In the case of this clone: Relative to the germline gene, one junction end is altered; a read error may explain this. The chain employs TRBV10-3 and TRBJ2-2, with D possibly matching TRBD2 (7 bases). CDR3 size: 16 residues. CDR1 is ENHRY, CDR2 SYGVKD, per germline. This CDR3 is CATSGGDTQNTGELFF. The CDR3 DNA reads TGTGCCACCAGTGGGGGGGACACCCAGAACACCGGGGAGCTGTTTTTT.

The rearrangement joins TRBV6-1 to TRBJ1-5; D remains unclear. CDR1 MNHNS and CDR2 SASEGT come from the germline V gene. Trimming took 5 bases from V and 2 from J, leaving 13 bases between them. This CDR3 is 15 amino acids long. CDR3 coding DNA: TGTGCCAGCAGTTCCGGGTCCCTGGGCAATCAGCCCCAGCATTTT. This sequence encodes CASSSGSLGNQPQHF.

The chain combines TRBV30 with TRBJ2-3; D perhaps matches TRBD1 (7 bases). Per the germline V gene, CDR1 is GTSNPN and CDR2 is SVGIG (reference sequence). The CDR3 extends over 17 amino acids. Trimming left V 0 bases short and J 0 bases short, with 16 bases between. CDR3 in amino acids: CAWSVWRGQGSTDTQYF. CDR3 bases: TGTGCCTGGAGTGTATGGAGGGGGCAAGGTAGCACAGATACGCAGTATTTT. Full variable domain (missing parts from reference TRBV30 and TRBJ2-3): SQTIHQWPATLVQPVGSPLSLECTVEGTSNPNLYWYRQAAGRGLQLLFYSVGIGQISSEVPQNLSASRPQDRQFILSSKKLLLSDSGFYLCAWSVWRGQGSTDTQYFGPGTRLTVL.

The CDR3 DNA sequence: TGCGCCAGCAGCGGAAGGACAGGGGTTACCACAGATACGCAGTATTTT. This sequence encodes CASSGRTGVTTDTQYF. The chain joins TRBV5-1 to TRBJ2-3, with 9 bases lining up with TRBD1. This CDR3 comprises 16 residues. V was pared by 4 bases and J by 2 bases, with 8 bases of the junction left unmatched. CDR1 SGHRS and CDR2 YFSETQ come from the germline V gene.

V usage is TRBV6-1 and J usage is TRBJ2-1, with 9 bases that match TRBD1. V was clipped by 3 bases and J by 4 bases; unmatched bases: 7. CDR3 length: 16 amino acids. In germline, CDR1 is MNHNS, CDR2 SASEGT. The CDR3 is CASSDWGQGFYNEQFF. For the CDR3, the DNA is TGTGCCAGCAGTGATTGGGGACAGGGATTTTACAATGAGCAGTTCTTC.

V is TRBV7-2 and J is TRBJ2-7; no clear D. Germline V gives CDR1 SGHTA, CDR2 FQGNSA. Trimming stripped 3 bases from V and 1 base from J, with 13 bases between. This CDR3 spans 15 amino acids. Here the CDR3 reads CASSLETTLSYEQYF. The CDR3 DNA reads as TGTGCCAGCAGCTTGGAAACAACCCTATCCTACGAGCAGTACTTC.

The CDR3 DNA follows: TGTGCCAGCAGCTTGGCGCAGTTAAGGGATCAGCCCCAGCATTTT. It codes for CASSLAQLRDQPQHF. This rearrangement joins TRBV5-8 to TRBJ1-5; D is unresolved. This CDR3 region has 15 residues. Looked up from germline, CDR1 is SGHTS and CDR2 is YDEGEE. V was pared by 0 bases and J by 5 bases, with 12 bases between.

The rearrangement uses TRBV5-1 and TRBJ2-3; D may be TRBD1 (5 bases). Trimming pared 2 bases from V and 2 bases from J, leaving 9 bases between. The CDR3 is 14 residues long. Germline V gene sequence: CDR1 SGHRS, CDR2 YFSETQ. This chain's CDR3 is CASSFPTDTDTQYF. The DNA for the CDR3 is TGCGCCAGCAGCTTTCCGACAGACACAGATACGCAGTATTTT.

Notes on this clone: The sample has other DNA sequences that encode this CDR3 too. The chain combines TRBV6-5 with TRBJ2-5; 9 positions agree with TRBD1. Germline trimming cut 3 bases from V and 1 base from J; bases unmatched to any gene: 6. The germline V gene has CDR1 MNHEY and CDR2 SVGAGI. The CDR3 contains 16 residues. DNA of the CDR3: TGTGCCAGCAGTTATGAACTGACAGGGGGCCAAGAGACCCAGTACTTC. It is translated as CASSYELTGGQETQYF.

Notes on this clone: Other DNA sequences in the sample encode the same CDR3. This chain uses TRBV11-3 with TRBJ2-7; D is uncertain. With 3 bases removed from V and 2 bases from J, the gap between germline ends came to 8 bases. There are 13 residues in the CDR3. Germline V gene data show CDR1 as SGHNT and CDR2 as YENEEA. CDR3: CASSLGAAYEQYF. In DNA, the CDR3 is TGTGCCAGCAGCTTGGGCGCGGCCTACGAGCAGTACTTC.

In its sample, this clone was seen once. This rearrangement joins TRBV19 to TRBJ2-3; unclear D gene. Trimming left V 5 bases short and J 4 bases short, with 10 bases between. CDR1 and CDR2 from the germline V gene are LNHDA and SQIVND (reference sequence). This CDR3 region has 13 residues. In DNA, the CDR3 is TGTGCCAGTAGTTCCCGACTCGCAGATACGCAGTATTTT. Protein: CASSSRLADTQYF. The entire variable domain, with the rest obtained from reference TRBV19 and TRBJ2-3, is as follows: DGGITQSPKYLFRKEGQNVTLSCEQNLNHDAMYWYRQDPGQGLRLIYYSQIVNDFQKGDIAEGYSVSREKKESFPLTVTSAQKNPTAFYLCASSSRLADTQYFGPGTRLTVL.

Only one count was recorded for this clone. V usage is TRBV6-1 and J usage is TRBJ1-4; 7 positions agree with TRBD1. Germline-derived CDR1 and CDR2 are MNHNS and SASEGT. The CDR3 contains 18 residues. J lost 8 bases, V lost 2 bases, and 17 bases had no gene match. The CDR3 protein is CASSESLIDREVYEKLFF. The CDR3 bases are TGTGCCAGCAGTGAATCCCTAATTGACAGGGAAGTATACGAAAAACTGTTTTTT.

The J gene is TRBJ1-6, the V gene TRBV4-2; perhaps TRBD1 as D (5 bases). In germline, CDR1 is LGHNA, CDR2 YNFKEQ. The CDR3 totals 16 residues. Trimming cost V 0 bases and J 9 bases, with 15 bases left between them. This chain's CDR3 is CASSQELGPGGSPLHF. The CDR3 nucleotides read TGTGCCAGCAGCCAAGAATTGGGCCCCGGGGGTTCACCCCTCCACTTT.

This rearrangement joins TRBV18 to TRBJ1-5, with no clear D. Germline V gives CDR1 KGHSH, CDR2 LQKENI. The V end lost 3 bases, the J end lost 5 bases, and 11 bases lay between the germline ends. The CDR3 length is 14 residues. CDR3 sequence reads: CASSPGREHQPQHF. The CDR3 nucleotides are TGTGCCAGCTCACCGGGGAGAGAACATCAGCCCCAGCATTTT.

This chain uses TRBV7-2 with TRBJ1-1, with 9 positions matching TRBD1. The J segment lost 3 bases and the V segment lost 4 bases, leaving 3 bases of the junction unmatched. CDR3 length equals 14 residues. CDR1 and CDR2 (germline): SGHTA, FQGNSA. The CDR3 reads CASSSQGADTEAFF. The DNA for the CDR3 is TGTGCCAGCAGCTCACAGGGGGCGGACACTGAAGCTTTCTTT.